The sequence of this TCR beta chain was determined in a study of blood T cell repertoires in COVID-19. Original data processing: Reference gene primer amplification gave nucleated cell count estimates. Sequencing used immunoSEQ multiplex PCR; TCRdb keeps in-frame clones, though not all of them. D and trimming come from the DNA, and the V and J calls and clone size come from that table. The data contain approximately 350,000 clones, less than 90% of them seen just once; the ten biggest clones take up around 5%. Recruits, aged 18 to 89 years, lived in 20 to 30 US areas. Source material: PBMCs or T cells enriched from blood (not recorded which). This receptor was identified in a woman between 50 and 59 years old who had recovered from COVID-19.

The CDR3 coding sequence is TGCAGCGTTACTAGCGGGAGTGGCGCAGATACGCAGTATTTT. This gives the protein CSVTSGSGADTQYF. The rearrangement joins TRBV29-1 to TRBJ2-3; 11 positions agree with TRBD2. V lost 5 bases to trimming and J lost 4 bases; unmatched junction nucleotides: 5. Germline CDR1 SQVTM, CDR2 ANQGSEA. CDR3 length: 14 residues.